These T cell receptor beta chains were read from a single sample in a study of tumor-infiltrating lymphocytes in primary liver carcinoma. TCRdb ran MiXCR on the multiplex PCR reads and lists one entry per CDR3 protein. The table shows hundreds of thousands of distinct CDR3 sequences, with around three fifths occurring only once. Sequences were obtained from peripheral blood. Receptors originate from a woman aged 25 to 39 with primary liver carcinoma and hepatitis B virus infection. The CDR3 runs from the conserved cysteine through the conserved F or W. D genes are given only for firm matches. Size tells how often a clone was seen (once, few, many) or the class of an expanded clone, and some rows leave it out.

abundance,j_gene,d_gene,v_gene,len,CDR3nt,CDR3aa
many,TRBJ2-5,-,TRBV6-5,12,TGTGCCTCACAGGGCAACCAAGAGACCCAGTACTTC,CASQGNQETQYF
-,TRBJ2-3,TRBD1,TRBV6-5,14,TGTGCCGGCAGCGGGACAGGGGACACAGGTACGCAGTATTTT,CAGSGTGDTGTQYF
many,TRBJ2-5,-,TRBV4-2,14,TGTGCCAGCAGCCTAAAACCCAAAGTAGAGACCCAGTACTTC,CASSLKPKVETQYF
-,TRBJ2-5,-,TRBV30,17,TGTGCCTGGAGTGCCCCTCCCCGAGGGCGGAGGCAAGAGACCCAGTACTTC,CAWSAPPRGRRQETQYF
few,TRBJ1-4,-,TRBV6-1,13,TGTGCCAGCAGTGGACTGGTTAATGAAAAACTGTTTTTT,CASSGLVNEKLFF
-,TRBJ2-2,-,TRBV6-5,14,TGTGCCAGCAGCCCCTTACCACCCACCGGGGAACTGTTATTT,CASSPLPPTGELLF
-,TRBJ1-3,-,TRBV6-6,13,TGTGCCGGCGGGATAACGGCTGGAAACACCATATATTTT,CAGGITAGNTIYF
many,TRBJ2-2,-,TRBV29-1,13,TGCAGCGTTGCCAGGGGGAACACCGGGGAGCTGTTTTTT,CSVARGNTGELFF
-,TRBJ2-3,TRBD2,TRBV5-4,16,TGTGGCAGCAGCTTGGGACTAGCGGGAGGGACAGATACGCAGTATTTT,CGSSLGLAGGTDTQYF
-,TRBJ1-5,-,TRBV6-5,14,TGTGCCGGCAGTTACAGAGGGGGCAATCAGCCCCAGCATTTT,CAGSYRGGNQPQHF
-,TRBJ1-3,-,TRBV4-1,16,TGCGCCAGCAGCCATTTCCGGGACCTCTCTGGAAACACCATATATTTT,CASSHFRDLSGNTIYF
many,TRBJ2-1,TRBD1,TRBV29-1,14,TGCAGCGTTTACCGGGACAGGGGCCTCAATGAGCAGTTCTTC,CSVYRDRGLNEQFF
-,TRBJ1-1,-,TRBV4-1,14,TGCGCCAACAGCACATCACAGGGAAACACTGAAGCTTTCTTT,CANSTSQGNTEAFF
-,TRBJ2-2,-,TRBV24-1,14,TGTGCCACCAGCCGGGGGAGACGTACCAGGGAGCTGTTTTTT,CATSRGRRTRELFF
once,TRBJ2-7,-,TRBV7-9,15,TGTGCCAGCAGCACCGGGAGGACAGGGAGTTACGAGCAGTACTTC,CASSTGRTGSYEQYF